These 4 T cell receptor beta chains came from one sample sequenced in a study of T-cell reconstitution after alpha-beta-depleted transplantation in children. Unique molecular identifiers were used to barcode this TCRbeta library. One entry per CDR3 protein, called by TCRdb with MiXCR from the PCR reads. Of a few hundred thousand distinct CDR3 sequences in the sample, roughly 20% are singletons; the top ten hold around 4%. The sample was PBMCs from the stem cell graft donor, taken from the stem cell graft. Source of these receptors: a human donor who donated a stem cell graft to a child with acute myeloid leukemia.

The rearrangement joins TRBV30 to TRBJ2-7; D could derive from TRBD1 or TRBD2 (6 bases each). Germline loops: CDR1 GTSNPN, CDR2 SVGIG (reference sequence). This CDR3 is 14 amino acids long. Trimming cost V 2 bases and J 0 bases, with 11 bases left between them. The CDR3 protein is CAWSWGASSYEQYF. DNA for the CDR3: TGTGCCTGGAGTTGGGGGGCGAGCTCCTACGAGCAGTACTTC.

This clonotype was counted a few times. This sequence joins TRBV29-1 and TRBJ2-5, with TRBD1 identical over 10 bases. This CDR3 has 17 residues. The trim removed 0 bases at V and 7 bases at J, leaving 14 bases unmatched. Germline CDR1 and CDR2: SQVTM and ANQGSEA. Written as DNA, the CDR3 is TGCAGCGTTGAAGACAGGGACAGGGGAGCACCCGGGGGGACCCAGTACTTC. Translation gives CSVEDRDRGAPGGTQYF.

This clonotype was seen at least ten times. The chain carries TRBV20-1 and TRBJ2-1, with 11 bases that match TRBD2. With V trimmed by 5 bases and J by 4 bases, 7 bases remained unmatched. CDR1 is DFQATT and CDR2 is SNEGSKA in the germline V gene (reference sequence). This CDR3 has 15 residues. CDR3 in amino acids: CSASKTSGSYNEQFF. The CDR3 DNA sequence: TGCAGTGCTTCCAAAACTAGCGGGAGTTACAATGAGCAGTTCTTC.

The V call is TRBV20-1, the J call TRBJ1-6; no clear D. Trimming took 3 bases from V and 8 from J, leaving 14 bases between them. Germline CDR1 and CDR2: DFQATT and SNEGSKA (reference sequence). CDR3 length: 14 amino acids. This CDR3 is CSASHGRVDSPLHF. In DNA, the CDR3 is TGCAGTGCTAGTCACGGGCGGGTGGATTCACCCCTCCACTTT.